These T cell receptor beta chains were read from a single sample in a study of blood T cell repertoires in COVID-19. Libraries were prepared by immunoSEQ multiplex PCR; TCRdb keeps only in-frame clonotypes and omits some of them. The table has approximately 500,000 clones, approximately 85% seen once. Sequenced sample: peripheral blood. The receptors stem from a human donor in a cohort sampled during active COVID-19. CDR3s include the opening cysteine and the closing phenylalanine or tryptophan. The D gene is left open where the match is weak. Clone size is shown for a subset of rows, as once, few, many or a class of expanded clone.

D,V,size,J,CDR3,DNA
-,TRBV28,-,TRBJ1-4,CASNLITRREKLFF,TGTGCCAGCAACTTGATAACTCGGAGGGAAAAACTGTTTTTT
-,TRBV5-4,-,TRBJ2-5,CASRPDYTQETQYF,TGTGCCAGCAGGCCCGATTACACCCAAGAGACCCAGTACTTC
TRBD1,TRBV7-9,-,TRBJ1-5,CASASDRGQNQPQHF,TGTGCCAGCGCCTCGGACAGGGGCCAAAATCAGCCCCAGCATTTT
-,TRBV30,-,TRBJ1-2,CAWSVSNGGYGYTF,TGTGCCTGGAGTGTAAGTAATGGAGGCTATGGCTACACCTTC
TRBD2,TRBV18,-,TRBJ2-1,CASSPLTSGLEQFF,TGTGCCAGCTCACCACTAACTAGCGGCCTTGAGCAGTTCTTC
TRBD1,TRBV9,-,TRBJ1-2,CASRSAGTGNGYTF,TGTGCCAGCAGGTCGGCCGGGACAGGGAATGGCTACACCTTC
-,TRBV24-1,-,TRBJ2-5,CATSDSIRGAKTQYF,TGTGCCACCAGTGATTCTATCAGGGGGGCGAAGACCCAGTACTTC
-,TRBV7-6,-,TRBJ2-1,CASSFGGLPTYNEQFF,TGTGCCAGCAGCTTCGGGGGACTGCCTACCTACAATGAGCAGTTCTTC
TRBD1,TRBV19,-,TRBJ2-7,CATSGTALHEQYF,TGTGCCACCTCCGGGACAGCGCTCCACGAGCAGTACTTC
TRBD1,TRBV2,-,TRBJ2-3,CASSTGGTDTQYF,TGTGCCAGCAGTACAGGGGGCACAGATACGCAGTATTTT
TRBD1,TRBV19,-,TRBJ1-2,CASSIPGTGMNYGYTF,TGTGCCAGTAGTATCCCTGGGACAGGGATGAACTATGGCTACACCTTC
TRBD1,TRBV7-9,-,TRBJ1-1,CASSSGQGGMGGTEAFF,TGTGCCAGCAGCTCGGGACAGGGAGGAATGGGAGGGACTGAAGCTTTCTTT
TRBD2,TRBV6-2/TRBV6-3,-,TRBJ2-7,CASSLPSGVNEQYF,TGTGCCAGCAGCCTCCCAAGCGGGGTAAACGAGCAGTACTTC
-,TRBV6-5,-,TRBJ1-2,CASSYLPRLEDYGYTF,TGTGCCAGCAGTTACTTACCCCGGTTAGAGGACTATGGCTACACCTTC
TRBD2,TRBV7-3,-,TRBJ2-3,CASSPGLETDTQYF,TGTGCCAGCAGCCCGGGACTAGAGACAGATACGCAGTATTTT
-,TRBV5-4,-,TRBJ1-4,CASSLTSGRGEKLFF,TGTGCCAGCAGCTTAACTTCCGGAAGGGGTGAAAAACTGTTTTTT
TRBD1,TRBV5-1,-,TRBJ1-1,CASSSSGTGGTEAFF,TGCGCCAGCAGCTCCTCCGGGACAGGGGGAACTGAAGCTTTCTTT
-,TRBV2,once,TRBJ2-2,CASTPGTFNTGELFF,TGTGCCAGCACCCCCGGGACATTTAACACCGGGGAGCTGTTTTTT
-,TRBV28,-,TRBJ1-2,CASSAHRADGYGYTF,TGTGCCAGCAGTGCCCACAGGGCGGACGGCTATGGCTACACCTTC
TRBD1,TRBV5-8,-,TRBJ1-5,CASSPDRVQPQHF,TGTGCCAGCAGCCCCGACAGGGTTCAGCCCCAGCATTTT
TRBD1,TRBV19,-,TRBJ1-1,CASRDRANTEAFF,TGTGCCAGTAGAGACAGGGCTAACACTGAAGCTTTCTTT
-,TRBV7-9,-,TRBJ2-1,CASSRGVSGSYNEQFF,TGTGCCAGCAGTCGTGGTGTTAGCGGATCCTACAATGAGCAGTTCTTC
-,TRBV28,-,TRBJ2-1,CASSSLWRESSYNEQFF,TGTGCCAGCAGTTCGCTATGGAGGGAGAGTTCCTACAATGAGCAGTTCTTC
-,TRBV28,-,TRBJ1-5,CATAGDSRGGGQPQHF,TGTGCCACCGCTGGGGATTCGAGGGGAGGTGGTCAGCCCCAGCATTTT
TRBD1,TRBV28,-,TRBJ2-3,CASSWTGGDTQYF,TGTGCCAGCAGTTGGACAGGGGGAGATACGCAGTATTTT
TRBD1,TRBV3-1/TRBV3-2,-,TRBJ1-6,CASSQDRGVSPLHF,TGTGCCAGCAGCCAAGACAGGGGGGTTTCACCCCTCCACTTT
-,TRBV19,-,TRBJ1-6,CASSSTVRESPLHF,TGTGCCAGTAGTTCGACAGTTCGCGAATCACCCCTCCACTTT
TRBD2,TRBV15,-,TRBJ2-5,CATSTPGLAGVETQYF,TGTGCCACCAGCACCCCGGGACTAGCGGGAGTTGAGACCCAGTACTTC
TRBD1,TRBV5-1,-,TRBJ2-7,CASSLEGTGGHEQYF,TGCGCCAGCAGCTTGGAAGGGACAGGGGGCCACGAGCAGTACTTC
-,TRBV30,-,TRBJ1-4,CAWTFATNEKLFF,TGTGCCTGGACATTTGCAACTAATGAAAAACTGTTTTTT
TRBD2,TRBV28,-,TRBJ2-1,CASGLSGVNTNEQFF,TGTGCCAGCGGTCTAAGCGGGGTGAATACAAATGAGCAGTTCTTC
-,TRBV18,-,TRBJ1-1,CASSPPHDSSTEAFF,TGTGCCAGCTCACCACCTCATGACAGCTCTACTGAAGCTTTCTTT
-,TRBV4-1,-,TRBJ1-4,CASSGRRDPEAEKLFF,TGCGCCAGCAGCGGACGGAGGGACCCTGAGGCTGAAAAACTGTTTTTT
TRBD2,TRBV10-3,-,TRBJ2-1,CAISELSGTSGRKLGNEQFF,TGTGCCATCAGTGAGCTTTCCGGGACTAGCGGGAGGAAATTGGGCAATGAGCAGTTCTTC
TRBD2,TRBV7-9,-,TRBJ2-4,CASSLGPAGADQYF,TGTGCCAGTAGCTTAGGTCCAGCGGGAGCAGACCAGTACTTC
TRBD2,TRBV19,-,TRBJ2-3,CASAEGAGGPNTQYF,TGTGCCAGTGCCGAGGGGGCGGGAGGGCCGAATACGCAGTATTTT
-,TRBV27,-,TRBJ1-4,CASTLGGHGGEKLFF,TGTGCCAGCACCCTAGGGGGACACGGAGGAGAAAAACTGTTTTTT
-,TRBV29-1,-,TRBJ2-1,CSVDWGVNEQFF,TGCAGCGTTGATTGGGGAGTCAATGAGCAGTTCTTC
-,TRBV7-7,-,TRBJ1-2,CASSTGTPNDYTF,TGTGCTAGCAGCACTGGGACACCGAATGACTACACCTTC
-,TRBV7-8,-,TRBJ1-4,CASSPTGRGEKLFF,TGTGCCAGCAGTCCGACAGGAAGGGGGGAAAAACTGTTTTTT
-,TRBV5-1,-,TRBJ1-2,CASSLVAGDAKGYTF,TGCGCCAGCAGCTTGGTAGCAGGGGATGCAAAGGGCTACACCTTC
-,TRBV15,-,TRBJ1-5,CATSRQDNQPQHF,TGTGCCACCAGCAGACAGGACAATCAGCCCCAGCATTTT
-,TRBV28,-,TRBJ2-5,CASSLSRAETQYF,TGTGCCAGCAGTTTATCCAGGGCCGAGACCCAGTACTTC
-,TRBV3-1/TRBV3-2,once,TRBJ2-1,CASSAARSNEQFF,TGTGCCAGCAGTGCCGCGCGGAGCAATGAGCAGTTCTTC
-,TRBV30,-,TRBJ1-3,CAGGEGADGNTIYF,TGTGCCGGGGGGGAAGGGGCAGATGGAAACACCATATATTTT
-,TRBV30,few,TRBJ1-2,CAWSVKPGYGYTF,TGTGCCTGGAGTGTAAAGCCAGGGTATGGCTACACCTTC
-,TRBV3-1/TRBV3-2,-,TRBJ2-3,CASSQAILATDTQYF,TGTGCCAGCAGCCAAGCTATCCTAGCCACAGATACGCAGTATTTT
TRBD2,TRBV7-2,once,TRBJ2-1,CASSTRAGGPRNEQFF,TGTGCCAGCAGCACCCGGGCGGGAGGGCCAAGGAATGAGCAGTTCTTC
-,TRBV19,few,TRBJ2-7,CASSPGGSGSSIGYEQYF,TGTGCCAGTAGCCCAGGGGGAAGCGGGAGTAGTATCGGATACGAGCAGTACTTC
-,TRBV30,-,TRBJ2-2,CAWSVPGALSLNTGELFF,TGTGCCTGGAGTGTACCAGGGGCTCTGTCCTTGAACACCGGGGAGCTGTTTTTT
TRBD1,TRBV7-9,-,TRBJ1-1,CASSYDRGLVTEAFF,TGTGCCAGCAGCTACGACAGGGGGCTGGTCACTGAAGCTTTCTTT
TRBD1,TRBV7-9,-,TRBJ1-2,CASSFSGTGEIYGYTF,TGTGCCAGCAGCTTCTCCGGGACAGGGGAAATCTATGGCTACACCTTC
-,TRBV5-1,once,TRBJ2-1,CASSLDFSSYNEQFF,TGCGCCAGCAGCTTGGACTTTAGCTCCTACAATGAGCAGTTCTTC
-,TRBV6-1,-,TRBJ1-1,CASSEARGTSLREAFF,TGTGCCAGCAGTGAAGCGCGAGGAACATCTTTGAGGGAGGCTTTCTTT
-,TRBV6-5,-,TRBJ1-2,CATTGGIYGYTF,TGTGCCACCACCGGGGGTATCTATGGCTACACCTTC
-,TRBV11-2,-,TRBJ1-2,CASSFSGDYGYTF,TGTGCCAGCAGCTTTTCGGGGGACTATGGCTACACCTTC
-,TRBV2,-,TRBJ1-5,CASSGESYQPQHF,TGTGCCAGCAGTGGAGAGAGTTATCAGCCCCAGCATTTT
TRBD2,TRBV7-6,-,TRBJ2-1,CASSLETSGSNEQFF,TGTGCCAGCAGCTTAGAAACTAGCGGGAGCAATGAGCAGTTCTTC
-,TRBV5-8,-,TRBJ1-3,CASSSGTSSGNTIYF,TGTGCCAGCAGCTCCGGGACAAGCTCTGGAAACACCATATATTTT